A selection of T cell receptor beta chains follows, all from one sample in a study of cytomegalovirus exposure and HLA in healthy donors. TCRdb's table, derived via immunoSEQ multiplex PCR, lists solely in-frame clones and lacks some. The sample carries 85,000 to 120,000 clones, about 70% recorded once. Sequenced input: PBMCs. Every receptor here comes from a woman between 45 and 60 years old in good health and CMV-seropositive. Both conserved end residues are part of each CDR3. The order of the fields is CDR3 protein, CDR3 DNA, J gene, clone size, CDR3 length, V gene, D gene. D genes are given only for firm matches. Part of the rows lack a size; the others show once, few, many or a class for expanded clones.

CDR3 protein: CASSVRSGGAETQYF
CDR3 DNA: TGTGCCAGCAGCGTAAGGAGCGGGGGGGCAGAGACCCAGTACTTC
J gene: TRBJ2-5
clone size: NA
CDR3 length: 15
V gene: TRBV9
D gene: TRBD2

CDR3 protein: CSVEDRWSYQETQYF
CDR3 DNA: TGCAGCGTTGAAGATCGATGGAGCTACCAAGAGACCCAGTACTTC
J gene: TRBJ2-5
clone size: once
CDR3 length: 15
V gene: TRBV29-1
D gene: NA

CDR3 protein: CASSLELAVLTDTQYF
CDR3 DNA: TGTGCCAGTAGTTTGGAGCTAGCGGTGCTCACAGATACGCAGTATTTT
J gene: TRBJ2-3
clone size: NA
CDR3 length: 16
V gene: TRBV19
D gene: TRBD2

CDR3 protein: CASSPRPLNQPQHF
CDR3 DNA: TGTGCCAGCTCACCGCGGCCGCTCAATCAGCCCCAGCATTTT
J gene: TRBJ1-5
clone size: few
CDR3 length: 14
V gene: TRBV18
D gene: NA

CDR3 protein: CASSPTQGSNKNIQYF
CDR3 DNA: TGTGCCAGCAGCCCCACGCAGGGGTCGAACAAAAACATTCAGTACTTC
J gene: TRBJ2-4
clone size: NA
CDR3 length: 16
V gene: TRBV7-3
D gene: NA

CDR3 protein: CASRKYRGENYGYTF
CDR3 DNA: TGTGCCAGCAGGAAATACAGGGGTGAGAACTATGGCTACACCTTC
J gene: TRBJ1-2
clone size: NA
CDR3 length: 15
V gene: TRBV2
D gene: TRBD1

CDR3 protein: CASSLVPTDTQYF
CDR3 DNA: TGCGCCAGCAGCTTGGTCCCAACAGATACGCAGTATTTT
J gene: TRBJ2-3
clone size: NA
CDR3 length: 13
V gene: TRBV5-1
D gene: NA

CDR3 protein: CASSLQGRRQPQHF
CDR3 DNA: TGTGCCAGCAGTTTACAGGGGAGACGTCAGCCCCAGCATTTT
J gene: TRBJ1-5
clone size: NA
CDR3 length: 14
V gene: TRBV28
D gene: NA

CDR3 protein: CASIGLAGPQETQYF
CDR3 DNA: TGTGCCAGCATTGGTCTAGCGGGACCTCAAGAGACCCAGTACTTC
J gene: TRBJ2-5
clone size: NA
CDR3 length: 15
V gene: TRBV6-1
D gene: TRBD2

CDR3 protein: CASSLVTGVGNQPQHF
CDR3 DNA: TGTGCCAGCAGTTTAGTAACAGGGGTTGGAAATCAGCCCCAGCATTTT
J gene: TRBJ1-5
clone size: NA
CDR3 length: 16
V gene: TRBV28
D gene: TRBD1

CDR3 protein: CASSNQDRDSVWSEGLNTEAFF
CDR3 DNA: TGTGCCAGCAGCAATCAAGACCGGGACAGCGTTTGGTCAGAAGGTTTGAACACTGAAGCTTTCTTT
J gene: TRBJ1-1
clone size: NA
CDR3 length: 22
V gene: TRBV7-3
D gene: TRBD1

CDR3 protein: CASRDRLYYGYTF
CDR3 DNA: TGTGCCAGCAGGGACAGGCTATACTATGGCTACACCTTC
J gene: TRBJ1-2
clone size: NA
CDR3 length: 13
V gene: TRBV5-4
D gene: TRBD1

CDR3 protein: CASSLRGRQSWGTQYF
CDR3 DNA: TGTGCCAGCAGCTTAAGGGGGCGGCAATCCTGGGGGACCCAGTACTTC
J gene: TRBJ2-5
clone size: NA
CDR3 length: 16
V gene: TRBV11-2
D gene: TRBD1

CDR3 protein: CASSQEPGSYEQYF
CDR3 DNA: TGCGCCAGCAGCCAAGAGCCAGGGTCCTACGAGCAGTACTTC
J gene: TRBJ2-7
clone size: NA
CDR3 length: 14
V gene: TRBV4-1
D gene: NA

CDR3 protein: CASSPGPRQGASGELFF
CDR3 DNA: TGCGCCAGCAGCCCCGGTCCTCGACAGGGGGCAAGCGGGGAGCTGTTTTTT
J gene: TRBJ2-2
clone size: NA
CDR3 length: 17
V gene: TRBV5-1
D gene: TRBD1

CDR3 protein: CASSRTKQGVNLYGYTF
CDR3 DNA: TGTGCCAGCAGCCGTACCAAACAGGGAGTCAACCTCTATGGCTACACCTTC
J gene: TRBJ1-2
clone size: NA
CDR3 length: 17
V gene: TRBV7-8
D gene: NA

CDR3 protein: CASSHQRLAGVNTDTQYF
CDR3 DNA: TGCGCCAGCAGCCACCAGCGTCTAGCGGGGGTTAACACAGATACGCAGTATTTT
J gene: TRBJ2-3
clone size: NA
CDR3 length: 18
V gene: TRBV4-1
D gene: TRBD2

CDR3 protein: CASSLVAGGFTDTQYF
CDR3 DNA: TGTGCCAGCAGCTTAGTGGCCGGGGGTTTCACAGATACGCAGTATTTT
J gene: TRBJ2-3
clone size: NA
CDR3 length: 16
V gene: TRBV7-8
D gene: NA

CDR3 protein: CASSPEASRSFYEQYF
CDR3 DNA: TGTGCCAGCAGCCCGGAGGCCTCTCGATCTTTTTACGAGCAGTACTTC
J gene: TRBJ2-7
clone size: NA
CDR3 length: 16
V gene: TRBV5-4
D gene: NA

CDR3 protein: CASSSYRGGAFF
CDR3 DNA: TGTGCCAGCAGCTCGTACAGGGGTGGGGCTTTCTTT
J gene: TRBJ1-1
clone size: NA
CDR3 length: 12
V gene: TRBV7-6
D gene: TRBD1

CDR3 protein: CASKGTGGTTEAFF
CDR3 DNA: TGTGCCAGCAAAGGGACAGGGGGCACCACTGAAGCTTTCTTT
J gene: TRBJ1-1
clone size: NA
CDR3 length: 14
V gene: TRBV28
D gene: TRBD1

CDR3 protein: CAISGTGGDGYTF
CDR3 DNA: TGTGCCATCAGCGGAACAGGGGGAGACGGCTACACCTTC
J gene: TRBJ1-2
clone size: NA
CDR3 length: 13
V gene: TRBV10-3
D gene: TRBD1

CDR3 protein: CASKGGATGELFF
CDR3 DNA: TGTGCCTCCAAGGGGGGGGCCACCGGGGAGCTGTTTTTT
J gene: TRBJ2-2
clone size: NA
CDR3 length: 13
V gene: TRBV10-3
D gene: NA

CDR3 protein: CASSSGEIPNQPQHF
CDR3 DNA: TGTGCCAGCAGTTCTGGGGAGATTCCCAATCAGCCCCAGCATTTT
J gene: TRBJ1-5
clone size: few
CDR3 length: 15
V gene: TRBV27
D gene: NA

CDR3 protein: CASSVAAVSGNTIYF
CDR3 DNA: TGTGCCAGCAGCGTAGCCGCGGTCTCTGGAAACACCATATATTTT
J gene: TRBJ1-3
clone size: NA
CDR3 length: 15
V gene: TRBV9
D gene: NA

CDR3 protein: CASSQSGGDFWAYEQYF
CDR3 DNA: TGCGCCAGCAGCCAATCTGGAGGGGACTTTTGGGCCTACGAGCAGTACTTC
J gene: TRBJ2-7
clone size: NA
CDR3 length: 17
V gene: TRBV4-1
D gene: NA

CDR3 protein: CASSRQQWDSPYEQYF
CDR3 DNA: TGCGCCAGCAGCCGACAGCAGTGGGACAGTCCTTACGAGCAGTACTTC
J gene: TRBJ2-7
clone size: NA
CDR3 length: 16
V gene: TRBV4-1
D gene: TRBD1

CDR3 protein: CASSLPWTGGRRKLFF
CDR3 DNA: TGCGCCAGCAGCTTACCTTGGACAGGGGGCCGTAGAAAACTGTTTTTT
J gene: TRBJ1-4
clone size: NA
CDR3 length: 16
V gene: TRBV4-1
D gene: TRBD1

CDR3 protein: CASSPTGREKLFF
CDR3 DNA: TGTGCCAGCAGCCCTACGGGAAGAGAAAAACTGTTTTTT
J gene: TRBJ1-4
clone size: NA
CDR3 length: 13
V gene: TRBV28
D gene: NA

CDR3 protein: CAISPSSYEQYF
CDR3 DNA: TGTGCCATCAGTCCGAGCTCCTACGAGCAGTACTTC
J gene: TRBJ2-7
clone size: NA
CDR3 length: 12
V gene: TRBV10-3
D gene: NA

CDR3 protein: CASSLGQGYGYTF
CDR3 DNA: TGTGCCAGCAGCCTAGGACAGGGGTATGGCTACACCTTC
J gene: TRBJ1-2
clone size: NA
CDR3 length: 13
V gene: TRBV7-2
D gene: TRBD1

CDR3 protein: CAGATGYGYTF
CDR3 DNA: TGTGCCGGGGCAACAGGCTATGGCTACACCTTC
J gene: TRBJ1-2
clone size: few
CDR3 length: 11
V gene: TRBV28
D gene: NA

CDR3 protein: CASKKTSGPTDTQYF
CDR3 DNA: TGTGCCAGTAAGAAGACTAGCGGCCCCACAGATACGCAGTATTTT
J gene: TRBJ2-3
clone size: NA
CDR3 length: 15
V gene: TRBV6-1
D gene: TRBD2

CDR3 protein: CASSVQGSNTGELFF
CDR3 DNA: TGTGCCAGCAGCGTACAGGGTTCGAACACCGGGGAGCTGTTTTTT
J gene: TRBJ2-2
clone size: NA
CDR3 length: 15
V gene: TRBV6-4
D gene: NA

CDR3 protein: CASSVASEGSTEAFF
CDR3 DNA: TGTGCCAGCAGCGTAGCTTCGGAGGGCTCGACTGAAGCTTTCTTT
J gene: TRBJ1-1
clone size: once
CDR3 length: 15
V gene: TRBV9
D gene: NA

CDR3 protein: CASSEDSQFYNSPLHF
CDR3 DNA: TGTGCCAGTAGTGAGGACAGCCAGTTCTATAATTCACCCCTCCACTTT
J gene: TRBJ1-6
clone size: NA
CDR3 length: 16
V gene: TRBV19
D gene: NA

CDR3 protein: CAASLNLNTEAFF
CDR3 DNA: TGTGCCGCATCCCTCAACTTGAACACTGAAGCTTTCTTT
J gene: TRBJ1-1
clone size: few
CDR3 length: 13
V gene: TRBV28
D gene: NA

CDR3 protein: CASSGDGTVPEAFF
CDR3 DNA: TGTGCCAGTAGTGGGGACGGGACAGTCCCTGAAGCTTTCTTT
J gene: TRBJ1-1
clone size: NA
CDR3 length: 14
V gene: TRBV19
D gene: TRBD1

CDR3 protein: CASSSGVSAGKNNEQFF
CDR3 DNA: TGTGCCAGCAGCTCCGGGGTCTCGGCGGGGAAGAACAATGAGCAGTTCTTC
J gene: TRBJ2-1
clone size: NA
CDR3 length: 17
V gene: TRBV7-3
D gene: NA

CDR3 protein: CASSPSTSLPYEQYF
CDR3 DNA: TGTGCCAGCAGCCCCTCGACTAGCCTTCCCTACGAGCAGTACTTC
J gene: TRBJ2-7
clone size: NA
CDR3 length: 15
V gene: TRBV7-3
D gene: TRBD2

CDR3 protein: CSSSLTGVGEQFF
CDR3 DNA: TGTTCCAGCAGCTTAACAGGGGTTGGTGAGCAGTTCTTC
J gene: TRBJ2-1
clone size: once
CDR3 length: 13
V gene: TRBV7-9
D gene: TRBD1

CDR3 protein: CASSQWEQYF
CDR3 DNA: TGTGCCAGCAGTCAGTGGGAGCAGTACTTC
J gene: TRBJ2-7
clone size: NA
CDR3 length: 10
V gene: TRBV2
D gene: NA

CDR3 protein: CASSPLRGSTNEKLFF
CDR3 DNA: TGCGCCAGCAGCCCCCTCAGGGGCAGCACTAATGAAAAACTGTTTTTT
J gene: TRBJ1-4
clone size: NA
CDR3 length: 16
V gene: TRBV5-1
D gene: NA